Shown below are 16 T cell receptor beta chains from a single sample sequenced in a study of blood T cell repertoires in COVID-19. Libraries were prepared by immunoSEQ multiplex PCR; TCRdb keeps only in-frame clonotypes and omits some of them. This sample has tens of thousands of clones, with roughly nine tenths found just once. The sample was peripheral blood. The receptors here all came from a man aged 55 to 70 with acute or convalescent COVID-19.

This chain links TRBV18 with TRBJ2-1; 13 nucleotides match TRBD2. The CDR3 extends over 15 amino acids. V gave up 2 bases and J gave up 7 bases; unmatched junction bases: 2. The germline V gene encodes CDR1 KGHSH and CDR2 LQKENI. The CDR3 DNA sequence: TGTGCCAGCTCACCATGGACTAGCGGGGGTAATGAGCAGTTCTTC. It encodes CASSPWTSGGNEQFF.

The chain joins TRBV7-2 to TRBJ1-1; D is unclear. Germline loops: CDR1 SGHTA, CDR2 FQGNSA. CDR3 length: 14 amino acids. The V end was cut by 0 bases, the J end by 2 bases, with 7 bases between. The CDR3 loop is CASSLASGNTEAFF. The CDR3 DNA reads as TGTGCCAGCAGCTTAGCGTCGGGAAACACTGAAGCTTTCTTT.

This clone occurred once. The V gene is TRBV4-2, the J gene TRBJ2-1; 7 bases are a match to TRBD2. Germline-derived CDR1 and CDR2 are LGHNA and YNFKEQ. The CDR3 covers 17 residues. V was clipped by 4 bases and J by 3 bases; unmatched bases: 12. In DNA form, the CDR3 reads TGTGCCAGCAGCCGAAAAGGGGCGGGAGACCTCTACAATGAGCAGTTCTTC. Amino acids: CASSRKGAGDLYNEQFF.

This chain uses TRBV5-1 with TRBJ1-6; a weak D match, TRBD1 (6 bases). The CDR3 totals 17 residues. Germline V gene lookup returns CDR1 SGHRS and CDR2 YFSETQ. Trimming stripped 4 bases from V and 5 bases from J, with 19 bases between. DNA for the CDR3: TGCGCCAGCAGCCTTGATTCTGGGACACTCAATAATTCACCCCTCCACTTT. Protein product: CASSLDSGTLNNSPLHF.

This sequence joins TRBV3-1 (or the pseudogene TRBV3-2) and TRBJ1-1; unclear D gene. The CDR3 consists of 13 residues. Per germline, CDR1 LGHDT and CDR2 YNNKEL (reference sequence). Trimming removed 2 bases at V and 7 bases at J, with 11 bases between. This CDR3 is CASSQLVRSEAFF. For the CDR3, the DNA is TGTGCCAGCAGCCAACTTGTGAGGAGTGAAGCTTTCTTT.

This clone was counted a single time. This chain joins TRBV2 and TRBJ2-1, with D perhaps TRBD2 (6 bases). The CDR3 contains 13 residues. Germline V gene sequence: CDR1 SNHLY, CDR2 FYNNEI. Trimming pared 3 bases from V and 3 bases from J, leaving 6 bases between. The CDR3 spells CASSETSYNEQFF. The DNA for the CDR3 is TGTGCCAGCAGTGAGACTAGCTACAATGAGCAGTTCTTC.

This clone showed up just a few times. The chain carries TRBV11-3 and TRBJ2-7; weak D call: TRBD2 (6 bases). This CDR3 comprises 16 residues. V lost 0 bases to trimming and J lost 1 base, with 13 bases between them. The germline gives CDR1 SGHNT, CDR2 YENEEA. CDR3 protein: CASSLEGTGPSYEQYV. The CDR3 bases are TGTGCCAGCAGCTTAGAAGGGACTGGGCCATCCTACGAGCAGTACGTC.

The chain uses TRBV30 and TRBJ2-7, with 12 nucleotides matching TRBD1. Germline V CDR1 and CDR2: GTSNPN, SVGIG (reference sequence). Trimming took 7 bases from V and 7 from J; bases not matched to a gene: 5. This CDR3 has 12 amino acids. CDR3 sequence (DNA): TGTGCCTTGGGACAGGGGGCTGGGGAGCAGTACTTC. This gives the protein CALGQGAGEQYF.

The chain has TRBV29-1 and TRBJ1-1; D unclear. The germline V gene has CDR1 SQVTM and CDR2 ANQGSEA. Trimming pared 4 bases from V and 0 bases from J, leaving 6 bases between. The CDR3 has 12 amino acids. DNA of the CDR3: TGCAGCGTTGGGCAGATGAACACTGAAGCTTTCTTT. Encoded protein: CSVGQMNTEAFF.

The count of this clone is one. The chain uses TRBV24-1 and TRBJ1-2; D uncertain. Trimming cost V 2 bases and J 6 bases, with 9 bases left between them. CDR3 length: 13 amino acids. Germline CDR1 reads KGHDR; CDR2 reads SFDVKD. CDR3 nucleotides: TGTGCCACCAGTGATTCCCATCGGGATGGCTACACCTTC. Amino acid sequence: CATSDSHRDGYTF.

This CDR3 is CATSRGANTGELFF. In nucleotides, the CDR3 is TGTGCCACTAGCAGGGGGGCTAACACCGGGGAGCTGTTTTTT. This chain uses TRBV24-1 with TRBJ2-2, with TRBD1 as a possible D gene (7 bases). Germline CDR1 and CDR2: KGHDR and SFDVKD. Between the trimmed V and J ends, which lost 10 bases and 2 bases, there was a span of 13 bases. This CDR3 region has 14 residues.

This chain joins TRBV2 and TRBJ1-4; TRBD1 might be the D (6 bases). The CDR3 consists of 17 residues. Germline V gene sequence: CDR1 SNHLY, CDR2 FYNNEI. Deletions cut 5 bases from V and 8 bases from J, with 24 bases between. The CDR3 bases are TGTGCCAGCAGTCCCCGTCAAACGGGGGGGGCGTGGGAAAAACTGTTTTTT. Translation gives CASSPRQTGGAWEKLFF.

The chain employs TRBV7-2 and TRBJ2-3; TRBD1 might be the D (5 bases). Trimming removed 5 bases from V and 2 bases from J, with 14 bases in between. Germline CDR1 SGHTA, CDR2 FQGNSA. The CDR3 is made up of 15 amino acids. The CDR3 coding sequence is TGTGCCAGCAGCCCCGCCGGCAGGGCCACAGATACGCAGTATTTT. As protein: CASSPAGRATDTQYF.

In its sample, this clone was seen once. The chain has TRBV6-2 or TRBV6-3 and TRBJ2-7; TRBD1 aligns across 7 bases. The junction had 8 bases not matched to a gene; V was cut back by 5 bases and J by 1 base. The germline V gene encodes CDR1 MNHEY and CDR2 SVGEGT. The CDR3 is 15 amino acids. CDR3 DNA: TGTGCCAGCAGTCGGGACAGTTCCTCTTCCTACGAGCAGTACGTC. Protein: CASSRDSSSSYEQYV.

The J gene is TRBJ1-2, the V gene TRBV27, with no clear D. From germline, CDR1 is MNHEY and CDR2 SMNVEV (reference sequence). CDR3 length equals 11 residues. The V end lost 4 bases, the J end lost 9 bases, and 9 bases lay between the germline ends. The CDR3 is CASSSGKSYTF. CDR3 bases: TGTGCCAGCAGTTCCGGGAAGAGCTACACCTTC.

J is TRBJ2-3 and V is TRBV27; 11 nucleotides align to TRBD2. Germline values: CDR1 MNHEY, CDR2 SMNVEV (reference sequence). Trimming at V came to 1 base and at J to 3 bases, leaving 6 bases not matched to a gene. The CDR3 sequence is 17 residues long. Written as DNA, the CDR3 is TGTGCCAGCAGTTTATTTACTAGCGGGAGAGTAACAGATACGCAGTATTTT. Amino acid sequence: CASSLFTSGRVTDTQYF.